Sequencing of this T cell receptor beta chain was carried out in a study of T cell changes during pregnancy in multiple sclerosis. The assay was immunoSEQ multiplex PCR, and TCRdb's table has in-frame clones only and misses some. The data show roughly 90,000 clones, approximately 90% seen once. Looked up from germline, CDR1 is SGDLS and CDR2 is YYNGEE. There are 13 residues in the CDR3. V shed 3 bases and J 7 bases; nucleotides not matched to a gene: 4. The TCR originated in a female donor with multiple sclerosis, enrolled in a pregnancy study. The sample consisted of peripheral blood, taken before pregnancy. This rearrangement joins TRBV9 to TRBJ2-1; TRBD1 matches at 7 bases. CDR3 bases: TGTGCCAGCAGCGCCGACAGGGTTAATGAGCAGTTCTTC. Protein: CASSADRVNEQFF.